These 32 T cell receptor beta chains came from one sample sequenced in a study of cytomegalovirus exposure and HLA in healthy donors. Profiled with immunoSEQ multiplex PCR; TCRdb holds only in-frame clones, not every one. The sample records some 49,000 clones, approximately 93% being singletons. Sequencing was done on a sample of PBMCs. The source of these receptors is a woman aged 18-29 years in good health and CMV-seropositive.

The chain carries TRBV4-2 and TRBJ2-7; 9 positions match TRBD1. Germline V gene sequence: CDR1 LGHNA, CDR2 YNFKEQ. There are 13 residues in the CDR3. With 0 bases clipped from V and 7 bases from J, the junction kept 1 base outside the gene matches. The CDR3 DNA is TGTGCCAGCAGCCAAGAGGGACAGGGAGAGCAGTACTTC. Its translation: CASSQEGQGEQYF.

This clone appeared once. The chain employs TRBV7-9 and TRBJ2-7, with D unresolved. V was clipped by 3 bases and J by 3 bases, with 9 bases between them. Germline V CDR1 and CDR2: SEHNR, FQNEAQ (reference sequence). CDR3 length equals 13 residues. This chain's CDR3 is CASSLEPHYEQYF. CDR3 DNA: TGTGCCAGCAGCTTGGAGCCACACTACGAGCAGTACTTC.

In nucleotides, the CDR3 is TGTGCCAGCAGCTACAACCCAGCCGGGACTACCAAGTTCTTC. Protein: CASSYNPAGTTKFF. This rearrangement joins TRBV7-2 to TRBJ2-1, with 7 bases lining up with TRBD2. The CDR3 runs 14 residues. Trimming removed 4 bases from V and 14 bases from J; junction bases left unmatched: 14. Germline-derived CDR1 and CDR2 are SGHTA and FQGNSA.

The chain is built from TRBV27 and TRBJ2-7; 8 bases line up with TRBD2. CDR1 and CDR2 (germline): MNHEY, SMNVEV (reference sequence). The CDR3 extends over 13 amino acids. The trim removed 2 bases at V and 12 bases at J, leaving 9 bases unmatched. The CDR3 sequence is CASSLAPGRAAYF. The CDR3 DNA reads TGTGCCAGCAGTTTAGCCCCCGGGAGGGCCGCGTACTTC.

The V call is TRBV28, the J call TRBJ2-7; 8 nucleotides match TRBD2. V trimming: 2 bases; J trimming: 3 bases; junction bases outside the gene matches: 6. Germline V gene data show CDR1 as MDHEN and CDR2 as SYDVKM. The CDR3 is 15 amino acids. Here the CDR3 DNA reads TGTGCCAGCAGTTTAATTGAGCGGGAGAGCTACGAGCAGTACTTC. It encodes CASSLIERESYEQYF.

The genes are TRBV4-2 and TRBJ1-1; the D is unclear. The CDR3 is 15 amino acids. The germline V and J ends were trimmed by 1 base and 0 bases, with 9 bases remaining between them. Germline lookup yields CDR1 LGHNA and CDR2 YNFKEQ. The chain's CDR3 is CASSQGSRMNTEAFF. CDR3 nucleotide sequence: TGTGCCAGCAGCCAAGGGAGTCGGATGAACACTGAAGCTTTCTTT.

The rearrangement links TRBV2 to TRBJ1-1; maybe TRBD1 (6 bases). The CDR3 spans 15 residues. Trimming took 1 base from V and 1 from J, leaving 10 bases between them. Per germline, CDR1 SNHLY and CDR2 FYNNEI. The CDR3 sequence is CASSEGTVGNTEAFF. Written as DNA, the CDR3 is TGTGCCAGCAGTGAAGGGACAGTGGGGAACACTGAAGCTTTCTTT.

This clone has a single count. This chain links TRBV2 with TRBJ1-2; TRBD1 matches at 10 bases. CDR3 length: 16 residues. The J segment lost 7 bases and the V segment lost 5 bases, leaving 13 bases of the junction unmatched. Germline V gene data show CDR1 as SNHLY and CDR2 as FYNNEI. CDR3 residues: CASSPGGRQGAGGYTF. The CDR3 DNA follows: TGTGCCAGCAGTCCAGGGGGGAGACAGGGGGCGGGTGGCTACACCTTC.

V and J are TRBV28 and TRBJ2-7; TRBD2 matches at 10 bases. V lost 6 bases to trimming and J lost 3 bases; unmatched junction nucleotides: 5. Germline V CDR1 and CDR2: MDHEN, SYDVKM. This CDR3 has 14 residues. The CDR3 DNA reads as TGTGCCAGCAGGAGACTAGCGGGCATCTACGAGCAGTACTTC. Translated: CASRRLAGIYEQYF.

The chain has TRBV9 and TRBJ1-3; D gene unclear. Germline assignment: CDR1 SGDLS and CDR2 YYNGEE. With 7 bases removed from V and 8 bases from J, the gap between germline ends came to 7 bases. The CDR3 sequence is 10 residues long. CDR3: CASGGDTIYF. CDR3 bases: TGTGCCAGCGGCGGAGACACCATATATTTT.

This chain links TRBV9 with TRBJ2-3; TRBD2 is a possible D gene (5 bases). Trimming shortened V by 2 bases and J by 3 bases, and 13 bases separated the two germline ends. This CDR3 has 15 amino acids. Germline CDR1 is SGDLS and CDR2 is YYNGEE. The CDR3 sequence is CASSVRTTGTDTQYF. Written as DNA, the CDR3 is TGTGCCAGCAGCGTTCGGACCACGGGGACAGATACGCAGTATTTT.

The V gene is TRBV10-3, the J gene TRBJ1-1, with D perhaps TRBD1 (6 bases). This CDR3 is 16 amino acids long. V gave up 0 bases and J gave up 1 base, with 12 bases separating them. Germline CDR1 reads ENHRY; CDR2 reads SYGVKD. CDR3 amino acids: CAISESLAGANTEAFF. In DNA form, the CDR3 reads TGTGCCATCAGTGAGTCCTTGGCAGGGGCGAACACTGAAGCTTTCTTT.

This sequence joins TRBV5-1 and TRBJ2-3, with 10 bases lining up with TRBD2. V lost 2 bases to trimming and J lost 4 bases; unmatched junction nucleotides: 13. The germline V gene encodes CDR1 SGHRS and CDR2 YFSETQ. The CDR3 has 18 residues. The CDR3 sequence: CASSLTGVAGGFADTQYF. The CDR3 nucleotides are TGCGCCAGCAGCTTAACTGGAGTAGCGGGAGGATTTGCAGATACGCAGTATTTT.

V is TRBV10-3 and J is TRBJ2-5; 7 bases line up with TRBD1. CDR3 size: 14 residues. With V trimmed by 6 bases and J by 3 bases, 7 bases remained unmatched. Germline assignment: CDR1 ENHRY and CDR2 SYGVKD. CDR3: CAISRTGQEETQYF. In DNA form, the CDR3 reads TGTGCCATCAGCCGGACAGGACAAGAAGAGACCCAGTACTTC.

This clone was detected only once. This rearrangement joins TRBV27 to TRBJ2-2; a weak D match, TRBD1 (6 bases). The V end was cut by 6 bases, the J end by 0 bases, with 14 bases between. CDR1 and CDR2 from the germline V gene are MNHEY and SMNVEV (reference sequence). This CDR3 contains 16 residues. CDR3 in amino acids: CASSPGAAANTGELFF. The DNA for the CDR3 is TGTGCCAGCAGCCCAGGGGCGGCCGCGAACACCGGGGAGCTGTTTTTT.

CDR3 in DNA: TGTGCCAGCAGCGGCGGGGGGGGAAGGGACACTGAAGCTTTCTTT. Translated: CASSGGGGRDTEAFF. The rearrangement links TRBV9 to TRBJ1-1, with a weak D call TRBD1 (5 bases). Germline V CDR1 and CDR2: SGDLS, YYNGEE. The ends were cut back, 3 bases at V and 3 bases at J, with 15 bases in the middle. The CDR3 is 15 residues long.

The V gene is TRBV29-1, the J gene TRBJ1-2; no definite D call. V lost 4 bases to trimming and J lost 6 bases, with 18 bases between them. The CDR3 is made up of 14 amino acids. Germline loops: CDR1 SQVTM, CDR2 ANQGSEA. The CDR3 DNA reads as TGCAGCGTTGTATTTTCGAGCTTGGTAGATGGCTACACCTTC. Its translation: CSVVFSSLVDGYTF.

CDR3 in DNA: TGTGCCAGCAGCTTAAGTCCCGGCTACGAGCAGTACTTC. This translates into CASSLSPGYEQYF. The J gene is TRBJ2-7, the V gene TRBV7-3; D not resolved. Germline-derived CDR1 and CDR2 are SGHTA and FQGTGA. Deletions cut 1 base from V and 3 bases from J, with 7 bases between. The CDR3 runs to 13 residues.

The chain couples TRBV7-9 to TRBJ2-7; D perhaps matches TRBD2 (6 bases). Germline values: CDR1 SEHNR, CDR2 FQNEAQ (reference sequence). This CDR3 spans 16 amino acids. V lost 2 bases to trimming and J lost 2 bases, with 16 bases between them. The CDR3 sequence is CASSLSTGTFTYEQYF. The CDR3 DNA follows: TGTGCCAGCAGCTTATCTACCGGGACTTTCACCTACGAGCAGTACTTC.

The count of this clone is one. This rearrangement joins TRBV11-2 to TRBJ2-1; 7 bases line up with TRBD1. With V trimmed by 3 bases and J by 3 bases, 2 bases remained unmatched. CDR1 SGHAT and CDR2 FQNNGV come from the germline V gene. The CDR3 covers 14 residues. CDR3 amino acids: CASSFGTDYNEQFF. The CDR3 coding sequence is TGTGCCAGCAGCTTCGGGACAGACTACAATGAGCAGTTCTTC.

V is TRBV9 and J is TRBJ2-1; 14 bases match TRBD2. Germline CDR1 is SGDLS and CDR2 is YYNGEE. The length of the CDR3 is 16 residues. V lost 0 bases, J lost 7 bases, and 3 bases stayed unmatched. CDR3 sequence (DNA): TGTGCCAGCAGCGTAGAGGGACTAGCGGGAGAGAATGAGCAGTTCTTC. Encoded protein: CASSVEGLAGENEQFF.

This chain joins TRBV18 and TRBJ2-1; TRBD2 might be the D (5 bases). The CDR3 spans 15 residues. CDR1 is KGHSH, CDR2 LQKENI, per germline. V gave up 6 bases and J gave up 3 bases, with 15 bases separating them. CDR3 nucleotides: TGTGCCAGCTCGCCGCAACCTCGGGGCTACAATGAGCAGTTCTTC. Amino acids: CASSPQPRGYNEQFF.

Of note for this clone: This same CDR3 is encoded by further DNA sequences in the sample. The gene calls are TRBV18 and TRBJ2-7; unclear D gene. The germline V gene has CDR1 KGHSH and CDR2 LQKENI. The CDR3 sequence is 12 residues long. V lost 1 base and J 5 bases, leaving 6 bases between the germline ends. The CDR3 spells CASSPQANEQYF. Here the CDR3 DNA reads TGTGCCAGCTCACCACAAGCAAACGAGCAGTACTTC.

The rearrangement uses TRBV5-4 and TRBJ2-7; 8 bases are shared with TRBD2. The CDR3 runs to 16 residues. The junction had 12 bases not matched to a gene; V was cut back by 5 bases and J by 2 bases. The germline gives CDR1 SGHNT, CDR2 YYREEE (reference sequence). The CDR3 sequence: CASRSGGPSGTYEQYF. DNA for the CDR3: TGTGCCAGCAGGTCGGGAGGGCCTAGCGGAACCTACGAGCAGTACTTC.

V is TRBV18 and J is TRBJ2-3; 10 bases line up with TRBD2. From germline, CDR1 is KGHSH and CDR2 LQKENI. Losses at the gene ends were 5 bases for V and 3 bases for J; bases not matched to a gene: 2. The CDR3 extends over 14 amino acids. Here the CDR3 DNA reads TGTGCCAGCTCAACTAGCGGGATGACAGATACGCAGTATTTT. Its translation: CASSTSGMTDTQYF.

The J gene is TRBJ2-3, the V gene TRBV18, with 7 bases matching TRBD1. In germline, CDR1 is KGHSH, CDR2 LQKENI. The CDR3 is 16 residues long. V lost 2 bases, J lost 0 bases, and 5 bases stayed unmatched. DNA for the CDR3: TGTGCCAGCTCACCAAGACAGGGAAAAAGCACAGATACGCAGTATTTT. Translated: CASSPRQGKSTDTQYF.

This chain uses TRBV6-9 with TRBJ2-6; D unclear. Germline CDR1 and CDR2: MNHGY and SVAAGI. The CDR3 runs 14 residues. Trimming pared 7 bases from V and 0 bases from J, leaving 7 bases between. CDR3 coding DNA: TGTGCCAGCACAAGCCGCTCTGGGGCCAACGTCCTGACTTTC. It encodes CASTSRSGANVLTF.

The chain carries TRBV7-9 and TRBJ1-2; 7 nucleotides agree with TRBD1. V trimming: 6 bases; J trimming: 6 bases; junction bases outside the gene matches: 10. The CDR3 extends over 14 amino acids. Germline V gene data show CDR1 as SEHNR and CDR2 as FQNEAQ (reference sequence). In nucleotides, the CDR3 is TGTGCCAGCAGTCATTCCGGACAGGCCAATGGCTACACCTTC. Amino acids: CASSHSGQANGYTF. Drawing the rest from reference TRBV7-9 and TRBJ1-2, the complete variable domain is DTGVSQNPRHKITKRGQNVTFRCDPISEHNRLYWYRQTLGQGPEFLTYFQNEAQLEKSRLLSDRFSAERPKGSFSTLEIQRTEQGDSAMYLCASSHSGQANGYTFGSGTRLTVV.

The V call is TRBV10-3, the J call TRBJ2-2; weak D call: TRBD2 (6 bases). Germline CDR1 ENHRY, CDR2 SYGVKD. The CDR3 loop spans 16 amino acids. Trimming removed 5 bases at V and 3 bases at J, with 16 bases between. Written as DNA, the CDR3 is TGTGCCATCAGTACTGTAACCGGGACTGACACCGGGGAGCTGTTTTTT. It yields the protein CAISTVTGTDTGELFF.

V and J are TRBV11-3 and TRBJ2-2; possible D gene TRBD1, 6 bases. Trimming pared 3 bases from V and 4 bases from J, leaving 9 bases between. This CDR3 spans 14 amino acids. The germline CDR1 and CDR2 sequences are SGHNT and YENEEA. The CDR3 here is CASSFTGTTGELFF. CDR3 DNA: TGTGCCAGCAGCTTTACAGGGACCACCGGGGAGCTGTTTTTT.

V and J are TRBV18 and TRBJ1-1; 7 nucleotides line up with TRBD1. The trim removed 6 bases at V and 7 bases at J, leaving 5 bases unmatched. Germline V lookup: CDR1 KGHSH, CDR2 LQKENI. The CDR3 runs to 12 residues. DNA for the CDR3: TGTGCCAGCTCCCACGGGACAGATGAAGCTTTCTTT. Amino acids: CASSHGTDEAFF.

The rearrangement joins TRBV28 to TRBJ1-6; D unresolved. With 6 bases removed from V and 9 bases from J, the gap between germline ends came to 15 bases. The CDR3 runs to 14 residues. Per the germline V gene, CDR1 is MDHEN and CDR2 is SYDVKM. The DNA for the CDR3 is TGTGCCAGCAGCCCCCGCCGTGCGGTTTCACCCCTCCACTTT. Its protein is CASSPRRAVSPLHF.